Listed below are T cell receptor beta chains from one sample, sequenced in a study of T cell responses to AZD1222 COVID-19 vaccine. TCRdb's copy holds only in-frame clones and misses some; the assay was immunoSEQ multiplex PCR. In the table there are around 160,000 clones, 90% to 95% of which are singletons. The starting material was peripheral blood, obtained on day 0 of AZD1222 vaccination. The source is an adult in good health. CDR3s include the opening cysteine and the closing phenylalanine or tryptophan. Fields, in order: J gene, D gene, clone size, V gene, CDR3 protein, CDR3 DNA. D genes are given only for firm matches. Size values are once, few and many counts, or a class for expanded clones, and some rows have none.

j_call: TRBJ2-3; d_call: -; clone_size: -; v_call: TRBV2; cdr3_aa: CASGRGPPDTQYF; cdr3_nt: TGTGCCAGCGGGAGGGGGCCCCCAGATACGCAGTATTTT
j_call: TRBJ2-1; d_call: -; clone_size: -; v_call: TRBV12-3/TRBV12-4; cdr3_aa: CASSWADYNEQFF; cdr3_nt: TGTGCCAGCAGTTGGGCAGACTACAATGAGCAGTTCTTC
j_call: TRBJ1-2; d_call: -; clone_size: -; v_call: TRBV12-3/TRBV12-4; cdr3_aa: CASSLRAGAGYTF; cdr3_nt: TGTGCCAGCAGTTTAAGGGCAGGGGCTGGCTACACCTTC
j_call: TRBJ2-3; d_call: -; clone_size: -; v_call: TRBV5-5; cdr3_aa: CASSLVLDTQYF; cdr3_nt: TGTGCCAGCAGCTTGGTTCTAGATACGCAGTATTTT
j_call: TRBJ2-1; d_call: TRBD1; clone_size: -; v_call: TRBV28; cdr3_aa: CASSITGTGIHEQFF; cdr3_nt: TGTGCCAGCAGTATAACGGGGACAGGGATCCATGAGCAGTTCTTC
j_call: TRBJ2-7; d_call: TRBD1; clone_size: -; v_call: TRBV13; cdr3_aa: CASSYTGTGRREQYF; cdr3_nt: TGTGCCAGCAGCTACACCGGGACAGGCAGGAGAGAGCAGTACTTC
j_call: TRBJ1-1; d_call: -; clone_size: -; v_call: TRBV11-2; cdr3_aa: CASRTGQLNTEAFF; cdr3_nt: TGTGCCAGCAGGACTGGACAGCTGAACACTGAAGCTTTCTTT
j_call: TRBJ1-3; d_call: -; clone_size: -; v_call: TRBV9; cdr3_aa: CASSVLSSSGNTIYF; cdr3_nt: TGTGCCAGCAGCGTATTGTCGAGCTCTGGAAACACCATATATTTT
j_call: TRBJ2-1; d_call: -; clone_size: -; v_call: TRBV7-9; cdr3_aa: CASSDWTTEQFF; cdr3_nt: TGTGCCAGCAGCGATTGGACCACTGAGCAGTTCTTC
j_call: TRBJ1-4; d_call: -; clone_size: -; v_call: TRBV5-5; cdr3_aa: CASSLGGLGEKLFF; cdr3_nt: TGTGCCAGCAGCTTGGGAGGGTTGGGTGAAAAACTGTTTTTT
j_call: TRBJ2-7; d_call: -; clone_size: once; v_call: TRBV5-6; cdr3_aa: CASSLAWVAGQLYEQYF; cdr3_nt: TGTGCCAGCAGCTTGGCGTGGGTAGCAGGACAGTTGTACGAGCAGTACTTC
j_call: TRBJ2-5; d_call: TRBD2; clone_size: -; v_call: TRBV7-9; cdr3_aa: CASSAGYGGETQYF; cdr3_nt: TGTGCCAGCAGCGCGGGGTACGGGGGGGAGACCCAGTACTTC
j_call: TRBJ2-1; d_call: TRBD2; clone_size: -; v_call: TRBV7-3; cdr3_aa: CASSSSGRALGEQFF; cdr3_nt: TGTGCCAGCAGCAGTAGCGGGAGGGCCTTGGGTGAGCAGTTCTTC
j_call: TRBJ2-3; d_call: -; clone_size: -; v_call: TRBV12-3/TRBV12-4; cdr3_aa: CASSFSDTQYF; cdr3_nt: TGTGCCAGCAGTTTTTCAGATACGCAGTATTTT
j_call: TRBJ2-3; d_call: TRBD1; clone_size: -; v_call: TRBV7-3; cdr3_aa: CASGQGNTDTQYF; cdr3_nt: TGTGCCAGCGGACAGGGCAACACAGATACGCAGTATTTT
j_call: TRBJ1-3; d_call: -; clone_size: -; v_call: TRBV3-1/TRBV3-2; cdr3_aa: CASSQDPKGFSGNTIYF; cdr3_nt: TGTGCCAGCAGCCAAGATCCTAAGGGTTTCTCTGGAAACACCATATATTTT
j_call: TRBJ2-5; d_call: -; clone_size: -; v_call: TRBV4-3; cdr3_aa: CASSQNGQETQYF; cdr3_nt: TGCGCCAGCAGCCAAAACGGTCAAGAGACCCAGTACTTC
j_call: TRBJ2-1; d_call: -; clone_size: -; v_call: TRBV11-3; cdr3_aa: CASSLHLSSYNEQFF; cdr3_nt: TGTGCCAGCAGCCTCCATTTGAGCTCCTACAATGAGCAGTTCTTC
j_call: TRBJ2-7; d_call: -; clone_size: -; v_call: TRBV19; cdr3_aa: CASSAVPTEQYF; cdr3_nt: TGTGCCAGTAGTGCCGTCCCCACCGAGCAGTACTTC
j_call: TRBJ2-3; d_call: -; clone_size: -; v_call: TRBV20-1; cdr3_aa: CSAPNLDTQYF; cdr3_nt: TGCAGTGCCCCTAACTTAGATACGCAGTATTTT
j_call: TRBJ1-5; d_call: -; clone_size: -; v_call: TRBV6-2/TRBV6-3; cdr3_aa: CASSPTSGGNSNQPQHF; cdr3_nt: TGTGCCAGCAGTCCGACCAGTGGGGGGAATAGCAATCAGCCCCAGCATTTT
j_call: TRBJ2-1; d_call: -; clone_size: -; v_call: TRBV6-2/TRBV6-3; cdr3_aa: CASSRKKSEQFF; cdr3_nt: TGTGCCAGCAGTAGAAAGAAAAGTGAGCAGTTCTTC
j_call: TRBJ1-2; d_call: -; clone_size: few; v_call: TRBV2; cdr3_aa: CASSEALLRGRGYTF; cdr3_nt: TGTGCCAGCAGTGAAGCGCTTCTAAGGGGTCGCGGCTACACCTTC
j_call: TRBJ1-2; d_call: -; clone_size: -; v_call: TRBV5-4; cdr3_aa: CASSLSQVNYGYTF; cdr3_nt: TGTGCCAGCAGCTTGTCACAGGTTAACTATGGCTACACCTTC
j_call: TRBJ1-5; d_call: -; clone_size: -; v_call: TRBV27; cdr3_aa: CASSPIGASNQPQHF; cdr3_nt: TGTGCCAGCAGTCCCATCGGAGCTAGCAATCAGCCCCAGCATTTT
j_call: TRBJ2-2; d_call: TRBD1; clone_size: -; v_call: TRBV6-2/TRBV6-3; cdr3_aa: CASSNTWTGPRGELFF; cdr3_nt: TGTGCCAGCAGTAACACTTGGACAGGCCCCCGTGGGGAGCTGTTTTTT
j_call: TRBJ1-1; d_call: -; clone_size: -; v_call: TRBV5-6; cdr3_aa: CASSFTRGNTEAFF; cdr3_nt: TGTGCCAGCAGCTTCACGCGAGGGAACACTGAAGCTTTCTTT
j_call: TRBJ1-5; d_call: -; clone_size: few; v_call: TRBV19; cdr3_aa: CASSISGEAQPQHF; cdr3_nt: TGTGCCAGTAGTATATCAGGGGAGGCTCAGCCCCAGCATTTT
j_call: TRBJ1-2; d_call: TRBD1; clone_size: -; v_call: TRBV5-6; cdr3_aa: CASSPTGQGRTIYYGYTF; cdr3_nt: TGTGCCAGCAGCCCGACCGGACAGGGGCGAACTATCTACTATGGCTACACCTTC
j_call: TRBJ2-7; d_call: -; clone_size: -; v_call: TRBV12-3/TRBV12-4; cdr3_aa: CASSPTGNYEQYF; cdr3_nt: TGTGCCAGCAGCCCTACAGGAAACTACGAGCAGTACTTC
j_call: TRBJ1-4; d_call: TRBD1; clone_size: -; v_call: TRBV27; cdr3_aa: CASSLNRGHEKLFF; cdr3_nt: TGTGCCAGCAGTTTAAACAGGGGGCATGAAAAACTGTTTTTT
j_call: TRBJ2-7; d_call: -; clone_size: -; v_call: TRBV19; cdr3_aa: CASSIRDEYEQYF; cdr3_nt: TGTGCCAGTAGTATCCGGGACGAGTACGAGCAGTACTTC
j_call: TRBJ1-4; d_call: -; clone_size: -; v_call: TRBV5-8; cdr3_aa: CASLQGYSNEKLFF; cdr3_nt: TGTGCCAGCCTTCAGGGGTATTCTAATGAAAAACTGTTTTTT